This T cell receptor beta chain was found in a study of technical replicates of blood from a handful of donors (dated by TCRdb to 2016 to 2017). From cysteine to phenylalanine, the CDR3 is 11 amino acids long. The read is trimmed to its CDR3 DNA, 33 bases read in frame from base 1. Trimming at the junction amounts to 4 bases on V and 4 bases on J, and the germline ends lie 5 bases apart. As concerns this clone: Its antigen remains undetermined. Base qualities are not at hand, and no much larger clone is one base apart.

To prepare the library, the immunoSEQ multiplex PCR assay was applied. The table comes from immuneACCESS by way of TCRdb, which keeps in-frame sequences with V and J called. Part of the clones is missing from these tables; in studies checked, under half for an unresolved V gene and the rest for unknown reasons. The sample contains around 93,000 clones, less than 95% of them found a single time. The biggest ten clones account for less than 0.35% of the sample. The TCR was taken from a human donor in good health. What was sequenced was T cells isolated from PBMCs. The sequence is built from TRBV5-3 and TRBJ2-5; the D gene identity is not certain. TRBV5-3 is annotated as an ORF whose role is uncertain. CDR3 protein: CARSPVETQYF. Here is the DNA: TGTGCCAGAAGCCCAGTAGAGACCCAGTACTTC.